Shown below are 16 T cell receptor beta chains from a single sample sequenced in a study of technical replicates of blood from a few donors. Repertoires were generated with immunoSEQ multiplex PCR, while TCRdb's copy carries only in-frame clones and drops some. The table has about 93,000 clones, nearly 97% seen once. The specimen sequenced was T cells isolated from PBMCs. These receptor sequences come from a human donor in good health.

This chain connects TRBV30 to TRBJ1-1, with TRBD1 identical over 8 bases. With 4 bases clipped from V and 2 bases from J, the junction kept 6 bases outside the gene matches. The CDR3 totals 14 residues. Looked up from germline, CDR1 is GTSNPN and CDR2 is SVGIG (reference sequence). The CDR3 DNA sequence: TGTGCCTGGAACCGACAGGGGCGAAACACTGAAGCTTTCTTT. Its translation is CAWNRQGRNTEAFF.

This sequence joins TRBV5-6 and TRBJ2-7; the match to TRBD1 covers 7 bases. The CDR3 sequence is 12 residues long. Germline CDR1 is SGHDT and CDR2 is YYEEEE. Losses at the gene ends were 5 bases for V and 2 bases for J; bases not matched to a gene: 1. The CDR3 DNA sequence: TGTGCCAGCAGTGGACAGGCCTACGAGCAGTACTTC. It specifies CASSGQAYEQYF.

This rearrangement joins TRBV4-1 to TRBJ2-3; tentatively, D is TRBD2 (5 bases). CDR1 MGHRA and CDR2 YSYEKL come from the germline V gene. The V end was cut by 4 bases, the J end by 2 bases, with 13 bases between. This CDR3 region has 15 residues. The CDR3 sequence: CASSRSLGNTDTQYF. Written as DNA, the CDR3 is TGCGCCAGCAGCCGGTCACTAGGGAACACAGATACGCAGTATTTT.

This chain uses TRBV6-5 with TRBJ2-1, with D maybe TRBD1 (5 bases). Trimming took off 0 bases at V and 1 base at J, with 10 bases between the two ends. The CDR3 loop spans 16 amino acids. Per the germline V gene, CDR1 is MNHEY and CDR2 is SVGAGI. For the CDR3, the DNA is TGTGCCAGCAGTTACTCATTACAGGCTTCCTACAATGAGCAGTTCTTC. As protein: CASSYSLQASYNEQFF.

The CDR3 protein is CASSLGTSGGKETQYF. In nucleotides, the CDR3 is TGTGCCAGCAGCTTGGGGACTAGCGGGGGTAAAGAGACCCAGTACTTC. The chain couples TRBV5-4 to TRBJ2-5; 13 bases map to TRBD2. Trimming cost V 0 bases and J 3 bases; bases outside gene matches: 2. Germline CDR1 and CDR2: SGHNT and YYREEE (reference sequence). The CDR3 sequence is 16 residues long.

The chain links TRBV13 to TRBJ2-1; D unclear. CDR3 length: 14 amino acids. Trimming took 7 bases from V and 0 from J, leaving 10 bases between them. From germline, CDR1 is PRHDT and CDR2 FYEKMQ (reference sequence). The CDR3 DNA follows: TGTGCCAGCATGCGAGGCGGCTCCTACAATGAGCAGTTCTTC. The encoded protein is CASMRGGSYNEQFF.

The chain carries TRBV7-8 and TRBJ1-5; D unclear. This CDR3 has 13 residues. Germline CDR1 SGHVS, CDR2 FQNEAQ. V lost 5 bases and J 7 bases, leaving 12 bases between the germline ends. CDR3 in DNA: TGTGCCAGCAGCCCCGCGACATTCCAGCCCCAGCATTTT. Protein sequence: CASSPATFQPQHF. Drawing the rest from reference TRBV7-8 and TRBJ1-5, the complete variable domain is GAGVSQSPRYKVAKRGQDVALRCDPISGHVSLFWYQQALGQGPEFLTYFQNEAQLDKSGLPSDRFFAERPEGSVSTLKIQRTQQEDSAVYLCASSPATFQPQHFGDGTRLSIL.

The table lists this clone with a count of one. The chain uses TRBV13 and TRBJ2-7; 7 nucleotides line up with TRBD1. This CDR3 is built from 14 residues. With 5 bases clipped from V and 3 bases from J, the junction kept 7 bases outside the gene matches. From germline, CDR1 is PRHDT and CDR2 FYEKMQ (reference sequence). CDR3 region: CASSPRQGVYEQYF. CDR3 bases: TGTGCCAGCAGCCCCCGACAGGGAGTCTACGAGCAGTACTTC. The whole variable domain, remainder taken from reference TRBV13 and TRBJ2-7, is AAGVIQSPRHLIKEKRETATLKCYPIPRHDTVYWYQQGPGQDPQFLISFYEKMQSDKGSIPDRFSAQQFSDYHSELNMSSLELGDSALYFCASSPRQGVYEQYFGPGTRLTVT.

This chain links TRBV5-6 with TRBJ2-5; 9 nucleotides line up with TRBD2. Germline CDR1 is SGHDT and CDR2 is YYEEEE. CDR3 length equals 15 residues. V trimming: 4 bases; J trimming: 2 bases; junction bases outside the gene matches: 6. For the CDR3, the DNA is TGTGCCAGCAGCAAACTGACTAGCGGACAAGAGACCCAGTACTTC. Its protein product is CASSKLTSGQETQYF.

The J gene is TRBJ2-5, the V gene TRBV5-5; the D gene is possibly TRBD2 (6 bases). This CDR3 comprises 14 residues. CDR1 is SGHKS, CDR2 YYEKEE, per germline (reference sequence). V was trimmed by 2 bases and J by 3 bases, leaving 11 bases between them. Here the CDR3 reads CASSLTWGEETQYF. The DNA of the CDR3 is TGTGCCAGCAGCTTAACGTGGGGGGAAGAGACCCAGTACTTC.

This clone was observed a single time. The J gene is TRBJ2-1, the V gene TRBV2, with TRBD2 matching over 13 bases. Trimming at V came to 5 bases and at J to 4 bases, leaving 8 bases not matched to a gene. The CDR3 has 17 residues. Germline-derived CDR1 and CDR2 are SNHLY and FYNNEI. CDR3: CASSSGTSGTLYNEQFF. The CDR3 DNA reads as TGTGCCAGCAGTTCCGGGACTAGCGGGACTCTTTACAATGAGCAGTTCTTC.

This chain connects TRBV6-5 to TRBJ2-5; D remains unclear. Trimming stripped 3 bases from V and 2 bases from J, with 10 bases between. The CDR3 consists of 14 residues. Germline V gene lookup returns CDR1 MNHEY and CDR2 SVGAGI. The CDR3 loop reads CASSYLVAQETQYF. CDR3 DNA sequence: TGTGCCAGCAGTTATTTAGTAGCACAAGAGACCCAGTACTTC.

CDR3 nucleotides: TGTGCCAGTAGTATAGTAGGGACAGGGGGCGGCTACACCTTC. Its protein product is CASSIVGTGGGYTF. J is TRBJ1-2 and V is TRBV19; 12 bases are shared with TRBD1. V gave up 1 base and J gave up 8 bases; unmatched junction bases: 2. CDR3 size: 14 residues. CDR1 is LNHDA, CDR2 SQIVND, per germline (reference sequence).

V gene TRBV7-6 combines with J gene TRBJ2-5; D may be TRBD1 (6 bases). The CDR3 spans 12 residues. V lost 7 bases, J lost 5 bases, and 11 bases lay in between. Per germline, CDR1 SGHVS and CDR2 FNYEAQ. DNA for the CDR3: TGTGCCAGCACAACAGGGTTGGAGACCCAGTACTTC. Translation: CASTTGLETQYF. Drawing the rest from reference TRBV7-6 and TRBJ2-5, the complete variable domain is GAGVSQSPRYKVTKRGQDVALRCDPISGHVSLYWYRQALGQGPEFLTYFNYEAQQDKSGLPNDRFSAERPEGSISTLTIQRTEQRDSAMYRCASTTGLETQYFGPGTRLLVL.

This clone occurred once. J is TRBJ1-5 and V is TRBV4-1; 10 nucleotides align to TRBD1. Germline values: CDR1 MGHRA, CDR2 YSYEKL. The CDR3 has 15 amino acids. J gave up 4 bases and V 4 bases, and 4 bases lay outside the gene matches. CDR3 coding DNA: TGCGCCAGCAGCCGGGGACAGGGGTTAAATCAGCCCCAGCATTTT. Encoded protein: CASSRGQGLNQPQHF.

The rearrangement links TRBV21-1 to TRBJ2-7; the table's D call TRBD1 went unverified against the DNA. TRBV21-1 is flagged as a pseudogene. The CDR3 has 15 amino acids. The CDR3 region is CASSKAEGGSYEQYF. The CDR3 nucleotides are TGTGCCAGCAGCAAAGCGGAAGGGGGCTCCTACGAGCAGTACTTC.